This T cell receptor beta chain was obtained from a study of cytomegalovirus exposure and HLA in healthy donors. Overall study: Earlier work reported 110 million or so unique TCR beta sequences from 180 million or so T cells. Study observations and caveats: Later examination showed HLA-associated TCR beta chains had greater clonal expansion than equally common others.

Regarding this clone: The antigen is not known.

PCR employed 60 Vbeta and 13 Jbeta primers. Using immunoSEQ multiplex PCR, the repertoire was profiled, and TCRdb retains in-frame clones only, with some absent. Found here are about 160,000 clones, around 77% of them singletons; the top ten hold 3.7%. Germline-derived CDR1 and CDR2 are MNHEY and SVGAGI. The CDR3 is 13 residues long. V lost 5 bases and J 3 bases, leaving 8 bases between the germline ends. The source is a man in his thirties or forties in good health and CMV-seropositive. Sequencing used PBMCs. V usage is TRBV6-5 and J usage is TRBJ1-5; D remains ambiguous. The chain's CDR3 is CASSLAYNQPQHF. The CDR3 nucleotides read TGTGCCAGCAGTCTAGCCTACAATCAGCCCCAGCATTTT.